This T cell receptor beta chain stems from a study of monozygotic twins with inflammatory bowel disease. Germline V gene lookup returns CDR1 DFQATT and CDR2 SNEGSKA (reference sequence). This CDR3 region has 13 residues. Template switching was used to attach UMIs, which incorporated a 6-nucleotide sample barcode. Each CDR3 protein gets one entry in TCRdb, which reprocessed the 5' RACE reads and gives no DNA. The sample has 150,000 to 200,000 distinct CDR3 sequences. Sequencing input: blood. The chain has TRBV20-1 and TRBJ1-1; TCRdb calls TRBD1, which cannot be checked without DNA. The sequence was obtained from a human donor with ulcerative colitis or Crohn's disease, or a healthy co-twin of an affected twin (not recorded which). The CDR3 protein is CSASGTANIEAFF.